The 27 T cell receptor beta chains reported below all come from one sample, sequenced in a study of T cells in Graves' hyperthyroidism and ophthalmopathy. Amplified TCR beta CDR3 regions derived from RNA transcripts. First-round RT-PCR with HTBI primers amplified the TCR CDR3 region. TCRdb re-derived calls from the multiplex PCR reads in MiXCR, one entry per CDR3 protein. Among under 650,000 distinct CDR3 sequences, about a sixth were seen once, and the ten largest hold 3.5% to 4%. Input material: blood. These receptors originate from a woman in her twenties or thirties with Graves' hyperthyroidism.

In regard to this clonotype: This may be a read error, as it is one base from a much larger clone. The CDR3 is CASSVDLIGGEGSYEQFF. As DNA, the CDR3 is TGTGCCAGCAGCGTAGATTTGATTGGGGGGGAGGGAAGCTATGAGCAGTTCTTC. The chain is built from TRBV7-2 and TRBJ2-1; 7 bases line up with TRBD2. This CDR3 contains 18 residues. In germline, CDR1 is SGHTA, CDR2 FQGNSA. V gave up 5 bases and J gave up 8 bases; unmatched junction bases: 21.

In this sample, this clonotype turned up many times. The gene calls are TRBV27 and TRBJ2-1; D remains unclear. The CDR3 runs to 17 residues. Trimming shortened V by 8 bases and J by 5 bases, and 25 bases separated the two germline ends. The germline gives CDR1 MNHEY, CDR2 SMNVEV (reference sequence). The CDR3 here is CASFSPPIRPDHNEQFF. In DNA form, the CDR3 reads TGTGCCAGCTTCTCCCCACCAATTAGACCCGACCACAATGAGCAGTTCTTC.

This clonotype was seen at least ten times. The chain couples TRBV12-3 or TRBV12-4 to TRBJ1-1, with TRBD1 matching 8 bases. CDR3 length equals 14 residues. V shed 7 bases and J 4 bases; nucleotides not matched to a gene: 8. CDR3 DNA: TGTGCCAGCATTAGGACAGGGAGAGGCACTGAAGCTTTCTTT. Translated, it gives CASIRTGRGTEAFF.

This chain links TRBV10-3 with TRBJ2-3; D possibly matches TRBD1 or TRBD2 (6 bases each). The germline V gene has CDR1 ENHRY and CDR2 SYGVKD. This CDR3 is 16 amino acids long. With 5 bases removed from V and 4 bases from J, the gap between germline ends came to 19 bases. The CDR3 nucleotides are TGTGCCATCAGTTCTCCTCGAGGGGGGAGCGCAGATACGCAGTATTTT. Translating it yields CAISSPRGGSADTQYF.

This clonotype has a single count. The rearrangement joins TRBV6-1 to TRBJ2-1; D may be TRBD2 (6 bases). Trimming cost V 7 bases and J 2 bases, with 9 bases left between them. Germline CDR1 MNHNS, CDR2 SASEGT. The length of the CDR3 is 13 residues. CDR3 bases: TGTGCCAGCATGATAGCGGCCTACAATGAGCAGTTCTTC. Protein sequence: CASMIAAYNEQFF.

A remark on this clonotype: This may be a read error, as it is one base from a much larger clone. The J gene is TRBJ2-5, the V gene TRBV27, with 7 bases identical to TRBD1. Germline assignment: CDR1 MNHEY and CDR2 SMNVEV (reference sequence). Germline trimming cut 5 bases from V and 0 bases from J; bases unmatched to any gene: 9. The CDR3 contains 16 residues. CDR3 sequence reads: CASSPLDRRYQETQYF. The CDR3 region has the DNA TGTGCCAGCAGTCCGTTGGACAGGAGATACCAAGAGACCCAGTACTTC.

The chain uses TRBV5-1 and TRBJ2-2; D not resolved. With 5 bases removed from V and 4 bases from J, the gap between germline ends came to 9 bases. The CDR3 is 13 amino acids. Per germline, CDR1 SGHRS and CDR2 YFSETQ. The CDR3 region has the DNA TGCGCCAGCAGGAGGAATCCCACCGGGGAGCTGTTTTTT. This encodes CASRRNPTGELFF.

The V gene is TRBV7-9, the J gene TRBJ2-2, with TRBD1 as a possible D gene (5 bases). Trimming cost V 8 bases and J 7 bases, with 14 bases left between them. There are 13 residues in the CDR3. The germline V gene encodes CDR1 SEHNR and CDR2 FQNEAQ (reference sequence). For the CDR3, the DNA is TGTGCCAGCGGTACCAGGGCTGTCGGGGAGCTGTTTTTT. Translated: CASGTRAVGELFF.

This clonotype has at least ten counts. The gene calls are TRBV5-1 and TRBJ1-1; D is unclear. Germline V gene data show CDR1 as SGHRS and CDR2 as YFSETQ. The CDR3 runs to 14 residues. Trimming shortened V by 4 bases and J by 1 base, and 11 bases separated the two germline ends. The DNA for the CDR3 is TGCGCCAGCAGCCTTACGACGGGGAACACTGAAGCTTTCTTT. It encodes CASSLTTGNTEAFF.

This clonotype was detected a few times. The rearrangement links TRBV20-1 to TRBJ1-4; D is unresolved. This CDR3 spans 13 amino acids. CDR1 is DFQATT, CDR2 SNEGSKA, per germline (reference sequence). The V end lost 3 bases, the J end lost 5 bases, and 10 bases lay between the germline ends. CDR3 residues: CSARGSLNEKLFF. Here the CDR3 DNA reads TGCAGTGCTAGGGGAAGTTTGAATGAAAAACTGTTTTTT.

This clonotype showed up just a few times. Germline and junction disagree at one end, which may indicate a read error. The rearrangement uses TRBV5-4 and TRBJ2-7; no firm D call. This CDR3 has 15 amino acids. Germline V gene data show CDR1 as SGHNT and CDR2 as YYREEE (reference sequence). DNA for the CDR3: TGCGCCAGCAGCCAAGTCGGGCAGTTGTCCTACGAGCAGTACTTC. Its protein product is CASSQVGQLSYEQYF.

At least ten counts were recorded for this clonotype. The rearrangement links TRBV12-3 or TRBV12-4 to TRBJ1-1; possible D gene TRBD1, 5 bases. V shed 6 bases and J shed 0 bases, with 11 bases lying between them. The CDR3 length is 14 residues. The CDR3 spells CASSLDTMNTEAFF. DNA for the CDR3: TGTGCCAGCAGCTTGGACACGATGAACACTGAAGCTTTCTTT.

The genes are TRBV29-1 and TRBJ2-6, with D unresolved. The CDR3 runs to 12 residues. CDR1 and CDR2 from the germline V gene are SQVTM and ANQGSEA. V lost 4 bases to trimming and J lost 4 bases, with 5 bases between them. The CDR3 protein is CSVVSGANVLTF. CDR3 bases: TGCAGCGTTGTATCGGGGGCCAACGTCCTGACTTTC.

The chain couples TRBV6-1 to TRBJ2-1; the D is unclear. CDR1 is MNHNS and CDR2 is SASEGT in the germline V gene. Trimming took 2 bases from V and 4 from J, leaving 6 bases between them. This CDR3 region has 13 residues. The CDR3 loop is CASSEIGYNEQFF. In DNA form, the CDR3 reads TGTGCCAGCAGTGAAATTGGTTACAATGAGCAGTTCTTC.

CDR3 in amino acids: CASSPTLAQGPYEQYF. CDR3 DNA: TGTGCCAGCAGCCCGACATTAGCACAGGGCCCCTACGAGCAGTACTTC. The chain recombines TRBV11-3 with TRBJ2-7; weak D call: TRBD1 (6 bases). The CDR3 is 16 amino acids. CDR1 is SGHNT and CDR2 is YENEEA in the germline V gene. Deletions cut 5 bases from V and 2 bases from J, with 19 bases between.

The V and J genes are TRBV7-9 and TRBJ1-4; TRBD1 is a possible D gene (6 bases). The CDR3 spans 14 residues. Germline V gives CDR1 SEHNR, CDR2 FQNEAQ (reference sequence). V lost 1 base and J 8 bases, leaving 11 bases between the germline ends. CDR3 sequence: CASSLVQGYEKLFF. CDR3 sequence (DNA): TGTGCCAGCAGCTTAGTACAGGGCTACGAAAAACTGTTTTTT.

Many counts were recorded for this clonotype. The genes are TRBV6-1 and TRBJ2-4, with TRBD1 matching 8 bases. The junction had 7 bases not matched to a gene; V was cut back by 3 bases and J by 6 bases. CDR1 and CDR2 from the germline V gene are MNHNS and SASEGT. The CDR3 loop spans 15 amino acids. The DNA of the CDR3 is TGTGCCAGCAGTGATCAGACAGGGGTGGGAAACATTCAGTACTTC. Its protein is CASSDQTGVGNIQYF.

The table lists this clonotype with many counts. The V and J genes are TRBV3-1 and TRBJ2-2; D is undetermined. The CDR3 has 11 amino acids. V was clipped by 2 bases and J by 8 bases, with 3 bases between them. Germline-derived CDR1 and CDR2 are LGHDT and YNNKEL (reference sequence). CDR3 sequence: CASSQNGELFF. DNA for the CDR3: TGTGCCAGCAGCCAAAATGGGGAGCTGTTTTTT.

The rearrangement links TRBV4-3 to TRBJ2-1; 11 positions match TRBD1. CDR1 is LGHNA and CDR2 is YSLEER in the germline V gene. The CDR3 has 20 residues. J gave up 2 bases and V 3 bases, and 15 bases lay outside the gene matches. CDR3 protein: CASSQGGQGVTGGPYNEQFF. The CDR3, as DNA: TGCGCCAGCAGCCAGGGGGGACAGGGGGTAACGGGAGGGCCCTACAATGAGCAGTTCTTC.

The chain employs TRBV7-9 and TRBJ2-7, with 8 bases aligning to TRBD1. CDR3 size: 15 residues. The germline gives CDR1 SEHNR, CDR2 FQNEAQ (reference sequence). The trim removed 6 bases at V and 5 bases at J, leaving 12 bases unmatched. CDR3 sequence reads: CASSSETGGLNEQYF. The CDR3 nucleotides read TGTGCCAGCAGTAGCGAAACAGGGGGTCTAAACGAGCAGTACTTC.

The chain is built from TRBV19 and TRBJ2-1; D ambiguous. The germline gives CDR1 LNHDA, CDR2 SQIVND (reference sequence). The CDR3 is made up of 14 amino acids. The germline V and J ends were trimmed by 5 bases and 1 base, with 9 bases remaining between them. The CDR3 sequence: CASSVTVSYNEQFF. The CDR3 DNA reads TGTGCCAGTAGTGTGACCGTTTCCTACAATGAGCAGTTCTTC.

Written as DNA, the CDR3 is TGTGCCAGCAGCCCCGGGGGCCTATATGGCTACACCTTC. It is translated as CASSPGGLYGYTF. This chain connects TRBV3-1 to TRBJ1-2; weak D call: TRBD1 (6 bases). This CDR3 is built from 13 residues. Germline V lookup: CDR1 LGHDT, CDR2 YNNKEL (reference sequence). V lost 4 bases and J 5 bases, leaving 11 bases between the germline ends.

The sample holds a few counts of this clonotype. The CDR3 region is CASSFPPGGPYEQYF. CDR3 sequence (DNA): TGTGCCAGCAGCTTTCCTCCGGGGGGGCCCTACGAGCAGTACTTC. The rearrangement links TRBV5-6 to TRBJ2-7; 8 bases align to TRBD2. Trimming cost V 2 bases and J 2 bases; bases outside gene matches: 6. Germline loops: CDR1 SGHDT, CDR2 YYEEEE. The CDR3 runs 15 residues.

Regarding this clonotype: One junction end does not reproduce the germline sequence, and a read error may be involved. DNA of the CDR3: TGTACCAGCAGTTGGGGCGGGAACACTGAAGCTTTCTTT. It translates to CTSSWGGNTEAFF. This rearrangement joins TRBV12-3 or TRBV12-4 to TRBJ1-1, with D tentatively TRBD1 (5 bases). The CDR3 consists of 13 residues.

There are many counts of this clonotype. The chain is built from TRBV11-2 and TRBJ2-2; D is ambiguous. The length of the CDR3 is 10 residues. Germline loops: CDR1 SGHAT, CDR2 FQNNGV. Trimming pared 1 base from V and 9 bases from J, leaving 0 bases between. Here the CDR3 reads CASSLGELFF. DNA for the CDR3: TGTGCCAGCAGCTTAGGGGAGCTGTTTTTT. Filled out from reference TRBV11-2 and TRBJ2-2, the complete variable domain reads EAGVAQSPRYKIIEKRQSVAFWCNPISGHATLYWYQQILGQGPKLLIQFQNNGVVDDSQLPKDRFSAERLKGVDSTLKIQPAKLEDSAVYLCASSLGELFFGEGSRLTVL.

The chain joins TRBV2 to TRBJ1-5; D uncertain. The CDR3 extends over 13 amino acids. The germline CDR1 and CDR2 sequences are SNHLY and FYNNEI. Deletions cut 3 bases from V and 9 bases from J, with 12 bases between. The CDR3 here is CASSDDRVSPQHF. In nucleotides, the CDR3 is TGTGCCAGCAGTGATGATAGGGTATCGCCCCAGCATTTT.

The gene calls are TRBV6-1 and TRBJ1-2, with D hard to call. The CDR3 is made up of 14 amino acids. In germline, CDR1 is MNHNS, CDR2 SASEGT. Trimming removed 5 bases from V and 4 bases from J, with 14 bases in between. Here the CDR3 DNA reads TGTGCCAGCAGTCCCGTCCCGGGTCCCTATGGCTACACCTTC. This sequence encodes CASSPVPGPYGYTF.